This T cell receptor beta chain stems from a study of regulatory T cells in long-lasting Graves disease. As to this clonotype: What it binds is not known.

The V gene's germline CDR1 is KGHSH and CDR2 LQKENI. This CDR3 has 13 amino acids. Trimming shortened V by 3 bases and J by 4 bases, and 9 bases separated the two germline ends. For TCR beta, libraries came from iRepertoire HTBI primers and Arm-PCR of CDR3 regions. Each CDR3 protein is one row after TCRdb ran MiXCR on the multiplex PCR reads. The table has a few hundred thousand distinct CDR3 sequences, 23% seen once. Time point described: persistent/refractory GD, antithyroid drugs over 5 years with positive TRAb. Following extraction of RNA from PBMCs, that RNA was used to make the TCR library. Whole-study results and caveats: Persistent disease exhibited a predilection for TRBV28, TRBJ1-2 and TRBJ2-5.

This clonotype originated in a female donor with Graves disease. V is TRBV18 and J is TRBJ1-1, with D possibly matching TRBD1 (6 bases). Sequences were derived from peripheral blood mononuclear cells (PBMCs), sampled when the disease was refractory, from a patient treated with antithyroid drugs. The CDR3 loop is CASSPDSGTEAFF. The CDR3 region has the DNA TGTGCCAGCTCACCGGACAGTGGCACTGAAGCTTTCTTT. The full variable domain, its missing parts supplied by reference TRBV18 and TRBJ1-1, is NAGVMQNPRHLVRRRGQEARLRCSPMKGHSHVYWYRQLPEEGLKFMVYLQKENIIDESGMPKERFSAEFPKEGPSILRIQQVVRGDSAAYFCASSPDSGTEAFFGQGTRLTVV.